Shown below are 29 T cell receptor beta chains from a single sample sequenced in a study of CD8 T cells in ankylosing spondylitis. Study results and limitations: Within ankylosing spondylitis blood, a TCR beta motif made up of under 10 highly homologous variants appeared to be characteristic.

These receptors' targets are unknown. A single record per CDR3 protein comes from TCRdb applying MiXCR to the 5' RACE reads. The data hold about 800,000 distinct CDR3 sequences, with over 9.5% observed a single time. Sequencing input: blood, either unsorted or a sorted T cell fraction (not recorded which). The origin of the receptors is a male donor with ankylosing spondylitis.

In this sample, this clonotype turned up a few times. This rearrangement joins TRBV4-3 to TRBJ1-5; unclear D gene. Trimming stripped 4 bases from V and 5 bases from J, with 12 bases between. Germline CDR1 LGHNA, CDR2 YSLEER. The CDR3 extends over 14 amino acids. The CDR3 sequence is CASSLEHGYQPQHF. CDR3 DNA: TGCGCCAGCAGCCTAGAACACGGATATCAGCCCCAGCATTTT.

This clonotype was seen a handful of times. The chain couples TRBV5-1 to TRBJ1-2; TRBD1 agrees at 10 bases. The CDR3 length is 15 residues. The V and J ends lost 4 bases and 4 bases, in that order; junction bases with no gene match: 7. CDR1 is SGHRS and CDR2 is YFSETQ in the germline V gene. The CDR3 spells CASSPDRGVPYGYTF. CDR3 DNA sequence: TGCGCCAGCAGCCCGGACAGGGGGGTTCCCTATGGCTACACCTTC.

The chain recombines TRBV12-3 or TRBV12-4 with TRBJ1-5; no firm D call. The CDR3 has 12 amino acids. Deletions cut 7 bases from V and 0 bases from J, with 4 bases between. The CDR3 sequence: CASTLSNQPQHF. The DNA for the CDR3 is TGTGCCAGCACCCTTAGCAATCAGCCCCAGCATTTT.

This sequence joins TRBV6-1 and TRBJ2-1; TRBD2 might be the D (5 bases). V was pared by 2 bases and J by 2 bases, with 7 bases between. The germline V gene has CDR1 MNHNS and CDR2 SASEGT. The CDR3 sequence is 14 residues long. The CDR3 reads CASSESGTYNEQFF. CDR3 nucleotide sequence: TGTGCCAGCAGTGAAAGCGGCACCTACAATGAGCAGTTCTTC.

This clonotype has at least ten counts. The CDR3 is CASSLEAYYGYTF. The CDR3 nucleotides are TGTGCCAGCAGTTTGGAGGCTTACTATGGCTACACCTTC. This sequence joins TRBV12-3 or TRBV12-4 and TRBJ1-2; no definite D call. V lost 3 bases, J lost 3 bases, and 8 bases lay in between. The CDR3 contains 13 residues.

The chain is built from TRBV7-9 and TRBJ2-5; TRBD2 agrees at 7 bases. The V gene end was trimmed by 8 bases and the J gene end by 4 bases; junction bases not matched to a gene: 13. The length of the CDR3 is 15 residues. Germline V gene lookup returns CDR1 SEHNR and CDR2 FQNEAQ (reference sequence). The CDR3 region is CASGPSGGTSETQYF. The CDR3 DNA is TGTGCCAGCGGGCCCTCCGGGGGGACCTCAGAGACCCAGTACTTC.

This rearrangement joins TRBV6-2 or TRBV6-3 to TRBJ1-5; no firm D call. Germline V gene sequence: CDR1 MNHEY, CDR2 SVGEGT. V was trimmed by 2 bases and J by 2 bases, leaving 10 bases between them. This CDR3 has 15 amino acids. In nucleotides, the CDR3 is TGTGCCAGCAGTTACAGGGTGGAACGCAATCAGCCCCAGCATTTT. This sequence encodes CASSYRVERNQPQHF.

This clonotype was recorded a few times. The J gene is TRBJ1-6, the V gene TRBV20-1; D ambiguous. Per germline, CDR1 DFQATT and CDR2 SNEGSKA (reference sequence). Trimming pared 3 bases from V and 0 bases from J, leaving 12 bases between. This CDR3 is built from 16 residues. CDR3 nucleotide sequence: TGCAGTGCTAGTTTTAAGGTTTACTCCTATAATTCACCCCTCCACTTT. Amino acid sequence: CSASFKVYSYNSPLHF.

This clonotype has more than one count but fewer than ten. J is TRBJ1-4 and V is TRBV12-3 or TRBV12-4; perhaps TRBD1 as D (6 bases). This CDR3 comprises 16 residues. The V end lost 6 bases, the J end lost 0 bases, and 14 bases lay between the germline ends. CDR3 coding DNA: TGTGCCAGCAGCTCAAACAGGGCCGCAACTAATGAAAAACTGTTTTTT. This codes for CASSSNRAATNEKLFF.

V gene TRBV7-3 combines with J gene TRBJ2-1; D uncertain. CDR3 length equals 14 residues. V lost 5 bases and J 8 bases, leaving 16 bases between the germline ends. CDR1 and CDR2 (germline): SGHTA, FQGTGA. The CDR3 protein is CASSVSPPGHEQFF. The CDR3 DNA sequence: TGTGCCAGCAGCGTTTCCCCTCCGGGTCATGAGCAGTTCTTC.

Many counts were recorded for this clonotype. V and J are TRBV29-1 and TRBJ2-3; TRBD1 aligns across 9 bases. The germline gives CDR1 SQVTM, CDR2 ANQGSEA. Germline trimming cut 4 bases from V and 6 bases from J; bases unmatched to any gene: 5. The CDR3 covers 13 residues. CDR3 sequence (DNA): TGCAGCGTTGCGGGGACAGGGTCGGATACGCAGTATTTT. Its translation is CSVAGTGSDTQYF.

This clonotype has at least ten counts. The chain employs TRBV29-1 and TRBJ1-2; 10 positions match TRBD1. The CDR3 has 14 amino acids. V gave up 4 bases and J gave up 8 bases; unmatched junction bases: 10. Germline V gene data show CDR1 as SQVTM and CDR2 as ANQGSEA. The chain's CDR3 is CSVGDRGRLGGYTF. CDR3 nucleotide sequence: TGCAGCGTTGGAGACAGGGGGCGTCTGGGAGGCTACACCTTC.

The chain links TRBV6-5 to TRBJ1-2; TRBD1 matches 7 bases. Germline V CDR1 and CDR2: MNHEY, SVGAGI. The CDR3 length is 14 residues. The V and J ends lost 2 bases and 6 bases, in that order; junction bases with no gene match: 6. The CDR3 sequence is CASSYRGPSDGYTF. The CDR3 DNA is TGTGCCAGCAGTTACAGGGGGCCCTCCGATGGCTACACCTTC.

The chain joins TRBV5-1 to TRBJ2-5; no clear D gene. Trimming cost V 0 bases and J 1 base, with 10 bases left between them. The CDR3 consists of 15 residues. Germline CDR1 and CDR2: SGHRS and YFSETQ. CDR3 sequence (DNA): TGCGCCAGCAGCTTGGAACCCCTGCCCCAAGAGACCCAGTACTTC. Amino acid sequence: CASSLEPLPQETQYF.

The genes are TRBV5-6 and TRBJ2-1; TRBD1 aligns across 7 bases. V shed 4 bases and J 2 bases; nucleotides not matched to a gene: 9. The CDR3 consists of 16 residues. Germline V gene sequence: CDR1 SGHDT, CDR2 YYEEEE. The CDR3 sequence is CASSQQGIGTYNEQFF. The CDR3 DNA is TGTGCCAGCAGCCAACAGGGGATCGGGACCTACAATGAGCAGTTCTTC. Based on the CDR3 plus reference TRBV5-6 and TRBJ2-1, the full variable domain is DAGVTQSPTHLIKTRGQQVTLRCSPKSGHDTVSWYQQALGQGPQFIFQYYEEEERQRGNFPDRFSGHQFPNYSSELNVNALLLGDSALYLCASSQQGIGTYNEQFFGPGTRLTVL.

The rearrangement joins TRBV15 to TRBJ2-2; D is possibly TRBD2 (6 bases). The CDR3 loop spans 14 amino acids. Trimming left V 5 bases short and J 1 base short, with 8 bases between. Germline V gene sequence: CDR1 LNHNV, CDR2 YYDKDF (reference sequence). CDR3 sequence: CATSFGRNTGELFF. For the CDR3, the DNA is TGTGCCACCAGCTTCGGGAGGAACACCGGGGAGCTGTTTTTT.

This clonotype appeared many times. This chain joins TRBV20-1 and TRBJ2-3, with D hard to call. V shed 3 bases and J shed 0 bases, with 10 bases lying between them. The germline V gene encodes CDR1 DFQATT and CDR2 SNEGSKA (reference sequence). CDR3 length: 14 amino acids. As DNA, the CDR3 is TGCAGTGCTAGTATGGGCGGTAGCACAGATACGCAGTATTTT. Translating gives CSASMGGSTDTQYF.

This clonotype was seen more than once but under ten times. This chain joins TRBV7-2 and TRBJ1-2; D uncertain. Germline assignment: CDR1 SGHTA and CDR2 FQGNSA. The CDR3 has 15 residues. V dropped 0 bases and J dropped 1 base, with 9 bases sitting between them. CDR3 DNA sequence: TGTGCCAGCAGCTTAGCCAGCTACCTTAACTATGGCTACACCTTC. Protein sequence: CASSLASYLNYGYTF.

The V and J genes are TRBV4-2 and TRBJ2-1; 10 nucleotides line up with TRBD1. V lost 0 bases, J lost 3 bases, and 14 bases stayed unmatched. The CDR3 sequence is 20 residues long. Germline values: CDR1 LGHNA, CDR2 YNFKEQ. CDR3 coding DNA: TGTGCCAGCAGCCAAGAAAAGTTCCTCAGGACAGGGGGTTTCTACAATGAGCAGTTCTTC. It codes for CASSQEKFLRTGGFYNEQFF.

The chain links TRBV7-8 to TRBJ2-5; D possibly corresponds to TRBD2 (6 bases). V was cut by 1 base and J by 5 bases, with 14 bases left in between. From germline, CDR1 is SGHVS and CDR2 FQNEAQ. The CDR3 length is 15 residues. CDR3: CASSLVIGRGETQYF. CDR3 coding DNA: TGTGCCAGCAGCTTAGTGATAGGGCGGGGTGAGACCCAGTACTTC.

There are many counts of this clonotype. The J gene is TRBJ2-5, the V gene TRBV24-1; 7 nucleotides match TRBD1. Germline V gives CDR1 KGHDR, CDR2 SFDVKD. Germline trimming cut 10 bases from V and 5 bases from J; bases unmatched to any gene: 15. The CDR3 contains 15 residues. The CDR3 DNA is TGTGCCACACAGACAGGGATGGGGAGAGGGGAGACCCAGTACTTC. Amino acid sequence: CATQTGMGRGETQYF.

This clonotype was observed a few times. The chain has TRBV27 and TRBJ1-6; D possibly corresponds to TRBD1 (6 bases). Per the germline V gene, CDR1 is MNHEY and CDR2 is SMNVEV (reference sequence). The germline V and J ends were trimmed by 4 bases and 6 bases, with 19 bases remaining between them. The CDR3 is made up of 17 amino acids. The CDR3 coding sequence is TGTGCCAGCAGTTCCTTATGGGTGACAGGACCTAATTCACCCCTCCACTTT. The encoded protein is CASSSLWVTGPNSPLHF.

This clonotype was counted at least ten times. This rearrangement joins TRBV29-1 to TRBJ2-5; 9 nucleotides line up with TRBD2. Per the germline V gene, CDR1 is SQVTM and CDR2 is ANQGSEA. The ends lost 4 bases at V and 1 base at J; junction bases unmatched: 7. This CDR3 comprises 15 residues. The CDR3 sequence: CSVVGGRGSQETQYF. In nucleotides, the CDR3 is TGCAGCGTTGTGGGCGGGAGGGGCTCCCAAGAGACCCAGTACTTC.

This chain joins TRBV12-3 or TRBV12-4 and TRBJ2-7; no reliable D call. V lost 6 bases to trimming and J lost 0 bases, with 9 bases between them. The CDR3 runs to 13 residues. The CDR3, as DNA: TGTGCCAGCAGCCGCGAATACTCCTACGAGCAGTACTTC. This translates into CASSREYSYEQYF.

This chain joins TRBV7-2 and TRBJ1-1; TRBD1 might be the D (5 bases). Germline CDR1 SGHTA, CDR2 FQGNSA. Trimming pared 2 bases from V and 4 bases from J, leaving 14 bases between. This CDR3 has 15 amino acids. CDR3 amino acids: CASSLQLSGGTEAFF. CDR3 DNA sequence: TGTGCCAGCAGCTTACAGCTGTCTGGGGGCACTGAAGCTTTCTTT.

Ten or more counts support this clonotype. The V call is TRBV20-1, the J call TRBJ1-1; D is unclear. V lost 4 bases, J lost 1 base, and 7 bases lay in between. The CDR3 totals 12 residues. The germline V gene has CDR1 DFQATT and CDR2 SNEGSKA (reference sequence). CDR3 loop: CSATRPNTEAFF. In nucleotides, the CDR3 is TGCAGTGCTACCAGGCCGAACACTGAAGCTTTCTTT.

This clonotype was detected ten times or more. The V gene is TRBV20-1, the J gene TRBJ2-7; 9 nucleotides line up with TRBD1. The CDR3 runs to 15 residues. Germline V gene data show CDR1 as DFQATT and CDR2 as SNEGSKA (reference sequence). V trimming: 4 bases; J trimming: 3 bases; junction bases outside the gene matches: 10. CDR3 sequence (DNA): TGCAGTGCTATGGACCCTGGGACAGGGATCTACGAGCAGTACTTC. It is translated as CSAMDPGTGIYEQYF.

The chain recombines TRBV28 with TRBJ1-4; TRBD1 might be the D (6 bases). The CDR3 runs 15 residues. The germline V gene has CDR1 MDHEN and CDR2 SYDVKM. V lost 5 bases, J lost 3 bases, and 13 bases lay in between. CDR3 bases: TGTGCCAGCAGTCGAAACAGGGTGGCTAATGAAAAACTGTTTTTT. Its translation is CASSRNRVANEKLFF.

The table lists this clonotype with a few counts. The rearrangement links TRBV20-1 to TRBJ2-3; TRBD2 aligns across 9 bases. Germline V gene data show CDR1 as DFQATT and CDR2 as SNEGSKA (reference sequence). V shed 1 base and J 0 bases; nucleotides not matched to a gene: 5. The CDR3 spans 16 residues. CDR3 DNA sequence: TGCAGTGCTAGAGCCCCCGGACTAGCGAGCACAGATACGCAGTATTTT. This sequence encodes CSARAPGLASTDTQYF.